The sequence of this TCR beta chain was determined in a study of monozygotic twins with inflammatory bowel disease. The CDR3 is made up of 12 amino acids. CDR1 DFQATT and CDR2 SNEGSKA come from the germline V gene (reference sequence). TCRdb reprocessed the 5' RACE reads; each CDR3 protein has one entry and no DNA is given. The sample has around 400,000 distinct CDR3 sequences, and its top ten clones hold approximately 2.3%. The clonotype originates from a human donor with ulcerative colitis or Crohn's disease, or a healthy co-twin of an affected twin (not recorded which). Sequenced: blood. The chain has TRBV20-1 and TRBJ1-1; the TCRdb call, TRBD1, lacks DNA for checking. The chain's CDR3 is CSARAYGGEAFF.